The source of this T cell receptor beta chain is a study of T-cell memory formation after mild COVID-19. Points from the study as a whole: Clones that contracted from day 15 to 85 were balanced CD4/CD8, while later expanders leaned CD4+. Some SARS-CoV-2-responding clones were already detected in memory before infection.

This clonotype was seen only a few times. The antigen remains undetermined. TCRdb passed the 5' RACE reads through MiXCR, listing each CDR3 protein once. The sample lists about 340,000 distinct CDR3 sequences; around 20% were seen once. The source of this sequence is an adult woman who had mild COVID-19 (a few samples of this study predate the infection). Cell type and time point are not known. Source material: PBMCs or a T cell subset sorted from them (not recorded which).

CDR3 protein: CASSQDGEQYF. The CDR3 region has the DNA TGCGCCAGCAGCCAAGATGGCGAGCAGTACTTC. This chain links TRBV4-1 with TRBJ2-7; D is unclear. The V gene lost 0 bases and the J gene lost 6 bases, with 3 bases spanning the gap. Germline CDR1 MGHRA, CDR2 YSYEKL. This CDR3 has 11 residues.